The clone carrying this T cell receptor beta chain was counted between two and nine times. Its antigen is unidentified. TCRdb passed the RT-PCR reads through MiXCR, listing each CDR3 protein once. This sample has around 520,000 distinct CDR3 sequences; about 25% occur once, and the top ten carry approximately 2%. This sample was included in a study of response to subunit inactivated influenza vaccine. With 6 bases clipped from V and 3 bases from J, the junction kept 10 bases outside the gene matches. This CDR3 has 15 amino acids. Germline assignment: CDR1 DFQATT and CDR2 SNEGSKA (reference sequence). Overall study results and limits: After each seasonal influenza vaccination, few new T cells are recruited, the authors suggested.

The gene calls are TRBV20-1 and TRBJ2-1; the match to TRBD2 covers 8 bases. The sample in question was CD4+ T cells sorted from PBMCs, obtained 5 to 6 days after vaccination. The sequence was obtained from a man between 45 and 60 years old who received an inactivated influenza vaccine. The chain's CDR3 is CSAAVSGGRYNEQFF. The CDR3 DNA is TGCAGTGCCGCCGTAAGCGGGGGCCGCTACAATGAGCAGTTCTTC.